The text below deals with one T cell receptor beta chain. Antigen specificity is unknown. The data originate from a study of response to subunit inactivated influenza vaccine. TCRdb itself ran the RT-PCR reads through MiXCR, one entry per CDR3 protein. The data contain about 190,000 distinct CDR3 sequences, around an eighth of them singletons. The CDR3 loop spans 12 amino acids. Trimming took 2 bases from V and 7 from J, leaving 8 bases between them. Notes on the study in general: That few new T cells are recruited by each seasonal influenza vaccination was the authors' suggestion.

The material sequenced was CD8+ T cells sorted from PBMCs, taken around 5 days after vaccination. The sequence was collected from a man aged 45-65 years who received an inactivated influenza vaccine. The chain recombines TRBV12-3 or TRBV12-4 with TRBJ1-1; D possibly corresponds to TRBD1 (5 bases). CDR3 DNA sequence: TGTGCCAGCAGTTTACCTCAGGGTGAAGCTTTCTTT. Translation: CASSLPQGEAFF.